The 28 T cell receptor beta chains given below trace back to one sample, sequenced in a study of cytomegalovirus exposure and HLA in healthy donors. A multiplex PCR was run with 60 Vbeta primers and 13 Jbeta primers. This table comes from immunoSEQ multiplex PCR, and its TCRdb copy is limited to in-frame clones, with some not included. The data show approximately 140,000 clones, around 78% seen once. Source material: PBMCs. The receptor set was obtained from a man aged 35 to 55 in good health and CMV-seropositive.

V usage is TRBV7-8 and J usage is TRBJ2-7, with D possibly TRBD1 on 5 matching bases. Trimming took 1 base from V and 0 from J, leaving 7 bases between them. Germline assignment: CDR1 SGHVS and CDR2 FQNEAQ. This CDR3 region has 14 residues. The CDR3 DNA reads as TGTGCCAGCAGCTTAGAGGGGCACTCCTACGAGCAGTACTTC. This translates into CASSLEGHSYEQYF.

The chain has TRBV5-4 and TRBJ2-7, with 13 positions matching TRBD2. This CDR3 contains 17 residues. CDR1 is SGHNT and CDR2 is YYREEE in the germline V gene (reference sequence). V shed 4 bases and J 2 bases; nucleotides not matched to a gene: 9. This CDR3 is CASSQMTSGRPAYEQYF. In DNA form, the CDR3 reads TGTGCCAGCAGCCAAATGACTAGCGGGAGGCCCGCCTACGAGCAGTACTTC.

The rearrangement links TRBV28 to TRBJ1-3, with D possibly matching TRBD1 (5 bases). V gave up 7 bases and J gave up 0 bases, with 10 bases separating them. The CDR3 is 14 residues long. The V gene's germline CDR1 is MDHEN and CDR2 SYDVKM. The CDR3 here is CASNWGGSGNTIYF. The CDR3 DNA reads TGTGCCAGCAATTGGGGGGGCTCTGGAAACACCATATATTTT.

This clone was seen a few times. This chain links TRBV9 with TRBJ1-5; D ambiguous. The CDR3 extends over 12 amino acids. V lost 3 bases and J 7 bases, leaving 8 bases between the germline ends. CDR1 is SGDLS and CDR2 is YYNGEE in the germline V gene. The CDR3 DNA follows: TGTGCCAGCAGCGCCGGGTGGCAGCCCCAGCATTTT. It encodes CASSAGWQPQHF.

This clone was detected once. The chain is built from TRBV30 and TRBJ1-1; D perhaps matches TRBD1 (6 bases). Germline CDR1 and CDR2: GTSNPN and SVGIG (reference sequence). Trimming removed 5 bases at V and 1 base at J, with 8 bases between. The CDR3 is made up of 12 amino acids. The CDR3 loop is CAWGQSNTEAFF. In DNA form, the CDR3 reads TGTGCCTGGGGACAGTCGAACACTGAAGCTTTCTTT.

This chain uses TRBV30 with TRBJ1-6; no clear D gene. Deletions cut 1 base from V and 9 bases from J, with 10 bases between. CDR1 and CDR2 (germline): GTSNPN, SVGIG (reference sequence). The CDR3 sequence is 13 residues long. This CDR3 reads CAWSGSVVSPLHF. DNA for the CDR3: TGTGCCTGGAGTGGGTCGGTAGTTTCACCCCTCCACTTT. Full variable domain (remainder filled in from reference TRBV30 and TRBJ1-6): SQTIHQWPATLVQPVGSPLSLECTVEGTSNPNLYWYRQAAGRGLQLLFYSVGIGQISSEVPQNLSASRPQDRQFILSSKKLLLSDSGFYLCAWSGSVVSPLHFGNGTRLTVT.

The CDR3 region is CASSNLYGYTF. Here the CDR3 DNA reads TGTGCCAGCAGTAATCTGTATGGCTACACCTTC. The chain is built from TRBV28 and TRBJ1-2; D unresolved. The ends were cut back, 5 bases at V and 5 bases at J, with 6 bases in the middle. Germline assignment: CDR1 MDHEN and CDR2 SYDVKM. The CDR3 extends over 11 amino acids.

J is TRBJ2-5 and V is TRBV11-2; TRBD2 aligns across 8 bases. This CDR3 spans 13 amino acids. From germline, CDR1 is SGHAT and CDR2 FQNNGV. The V segment lost 5 bases and the J segment 4 bases; nucleotides outside the gene matches: 3. The CDR3 nucleotides read TGTGCCAGCAGCGGCGGGGGGAGAGAGACCCAGTACTTC. It specifies CASSGGGRETQYF.

V gene TRBV28 combines with J gene TRBJ1-6; a possible D gene is TRBD1 (6 bases). The CDR3 spans 14 residues. CDR1 and CDR2 (germline): MDHEN, SYDVKM. V was shortened by 4 bases and J by 7 bases, with 11 bases between the two germline ends. For the CDR3, the DNA is TGTGCCAGCAGTTCGGCAGGGGCGAATTCACCCCTCCACTTT. Residues: CASSSAGANSPLHF. Full variable domain (remainder filled in from reference TRBV28 and TRBJ1-6): DVKVTQSSRYLVKRTGEKVFLECVQDMDHENMFWYRQDPGLGLRLIYFSYDVKMKEKGDIPEGYSVSREKKERFSLILESASTNQTSMYLCASSSAGANSPLHFGNGTRLTVT.

J is TRBJ2-7 and V is TRBV11-1; 7 bases are shared with TRBD1. Germline values: CDR1 SGHAT, CDR2 FQDESV (reference sequence). This CDR3 contains 14 residues. The junction had 9 bases not matched to a gene; V was cut back by 5 bases and J by 5 bases. In DNA, the CDR3 is TGTGCCAGCAGCCCCAAACAGGGGACCCACGAGCAGTACTTC. It yields the protein CASSPKQGTHEQYF.

The chain has TRBV5-6 and TRBJ1-2; 7 bases align to TRBD1. Unmatched junction bases numbered 4, after V lost 2 bases and J lost 3 bases. There are 14 residues in the CDR3. The germline CDR1 and CDR2 sequences are SGHDT and YYEEEE. The CDR3 region has the DNA TGTGCCAGCAGCTTTAGACAGGGTTACTATGGCTACACCTTC. This codes for CASSFRQGYYGYTF.

This chain links TRBV4-2 with TRBJ1-3; D is unresolved. Germline CDR1 LGHNA, CDR2 YNFKEQ. V gave up 3 bases and J gave up 4 bases, with 10 bases separating them. The CDR3 is 14 residues long. DNA for the CDR3: TGTGCCAGCAGCCAGGATCGAGGGGGAAACACCATATATTTT. This encodes CASSQDRGGNTIYF.

Concerning this clone: One junction end disagrees with the germline gene, perhaps due to a read error. This chain links TRBV7-9 with TRBJ2-7; 10 positions match TRBD1. Germline values: CDR1 SEHNR, CDR2 FQNEAQ (reference sequence). There are 17 residues in the CDR3. The CDR3 is CSSSPVGWDRGFYEQYF. The CDR3 region has the DNA TGTTCCAGCAGCCCGGTAGGTTGGGACAGGGGATTCTACGAGCAGTACTTC.

This clone came up a few times. The rearrangement joins TRBV25-1 to TRBJ2-7, with 11 bases fitting TRBD2. Germline V lookup: CDR1 MGHDK, CDR2 SYGVNS. After removal of 5 bases from V and 8 bases from J, the junction contained 8 bases not matched to a gene. The CDR3 contains 14 residues. CDR3 sequence: CASSLSSGRRQQYF. DNA for the CDR3: TGTGCCAGCAGTTTATCTAGCGGGAGGCGCCAGCAGTACTTC.

The chain joins TRBV5-6 to TRBJ2-7, with D possibly being TRBD2 (5 bases). This CDR3 has 15 amino acids. CDR1 and CDR2 (germline): SGHDT, YYEEEE. The germline V and J ends were trimmed by 0 bases and 0 bases, with 10 bases remaining between them. The CDR3 DNA sequence: TGTGCCAGCAGCTTGGTTCGGGGTGGCTCCTACGAGCAGTACTTC. Amino acid sequence: CASSLVRGGSYEQYF.

This clone occurred a few times. This chain links TRBV28 with TRBJ2-4; 8 positions match TRBD2. The germline gives CDR1 MDHEN, CDR2 SYDVKM. V lost 4 bases, J lost 3 bases, and 5 bases stayed unmatched. The CDR3 loop spans 15 amino acids. CDR3: CASSSGGGGKNIQYF. DNA for the CDR3: TGTGCCAGCAGTTCCGGGGGGGGCGGCAAAAACATTCAGTACTTC.

The chain combines TRBV5-1 with TRBJ2-3; possibly TRBD2 for D (5 bases). Per germline, CDR1 SGHRS and CDR2 YFSETQ. V was pared by 5 bases and J by 0 bases, with 10 bases between. The CDR3 runs to 14 residues. The CDR3 here is CASRGGLSTDTQYF. The CDR3 nucleotides are TGCGCCAGCAGGGGCGGACTTAGCACAGATACGCAGTATTTT.

V is TRBV7-8 and J is TRBJ2-3, with 9 nucleotides matching TRBD2. Trimming cost V 5 bases and J 6 bases; bases outside gene matches: 9. Germline V gene data show CDR1 as SGHVS and CDR2 as FQNEAQ. The CDR3 contains 15 residues. CDR3 DNA sequence: TGTGCCAGCAGCAAGTTGGCGGGAGGGCAGGATACGCAGTATTTT. Its protein is CASSKLAGGQDTQYF.

The chain joins TRBV6-4 to TRBJ2-3; the D gene is possibly TRBD2 (5 bases). This CDR3 is 15 amino acids long. V was cut by 0 bases and J by 6 bases, with 13 bases left in between. CDR1 is MRHNA and CDR2 is SNTAGT in the germline V gene. In DNA, the CDR3 is TGTGCCAGCAGTGACTCGTCAAGCGGTGCGGATACGCAGTATTTT. Encoded protein: CASSDSSSGADTQYF.

As DNA, the CDR3 is TGTGCCAGCAGTTCAGACGGGACAGGGGGTAACATTCAGTACTTC. It encodes CASSSDGTGGNIQYF. The V call is TRBV6-6, the J call TRBJ2-4; 11 bases agree with TRBD1. This CDR3 comprises 15 residues. The V segment lost 4 bases and the J segment 7 bases; nucleotides outside the gene matches: 6. CDR1 MNHNY and CDR2 SVGAGI come from the germline V gene (reference sequence).

This chain uses TRBV9 with TRBJ2-2, with a weak D call TRBD2 (6 bases). CDR1 is SGDLS and CDR2 is YYNGEE in the germline V gene. The CDR3 is made up of 16 amino acids. Trimming shortened V by 0 bases and J by 0 bases, and 9 bases separated the two germline ends. DNA of the CDR3: TGTGCCAGCAGCGTAGAAATAGCGGCGAACACCGGGGAGCTGTTTTTT. It codes for CASSVEIAANTGELFF. Variable domain in full (rest from reference TRBV9 and TRBJ2-2): DSGVTQTPKHLITATGQRVTLRCSPRSGDLSVYWYQQSLDQGLQFLIQYYNGEERAKGNILERFSAQQFPDLHSELNLSSLELGDSALYFCASSVEIAANTGELFFGEGSRLTVL.

This clone was seen a few times. This rearrangement joins TRBV11-2 to TRBJ1-3; possibly TRBD1 for D (5 bases). Trimming pared 3 bases from V and 0 bases from J, leaving 15 bases between. This CDR3 comprises 17 residues. Per the germline V gene, CDR1 is SGHAT and CDR2 is FQNNGV. Here the CDR3 reads CASSFLEGLASGNTIYF. CDR3 bases: TGTGCCAGCAGCTTTTTGGAGGGACTTGCCTCTGGAAACACCATATATTTT. Full variable domain (missing parts from reference TRBV11-2 and TRBJ1-3): EAGVAQSPRYKIIEKRQSVAFWCNPISGHATLYWYQQILGQGPKLLIQFQNNGVVDDSQLPKDRFSAERLKGVDSTLKIQPAKLEDSAVYLCASSFLEGLASGNTIYFGEGSWLTVV.

This chain joins TRBV7-9 and TRBJ1-1; a weak D match, TRBD1 (6 bases). Germline values: CDR1 SEHNR, CDR2 FQNEAQ (reference sequence). The CDR3 totals 14 residues. V lost 1 base to trimming and J lost 3 bases, with 9 bases between them. The CDR3 region has the DNA TGTGCCAGCAGCTTAGAGGGGGGGGACACTGAAGCTTTCTTT. This translates into CASSLEGGDTEAFF. The full variable domain, with the rest looked up from reference TRBV7-9 and TRBJ1-1, is DTGVSQNPRHKITKRGQNVTFRCDPISEHNRLYWYRQTLGQGPEFLTYFQNEAQLEKSRLLSDRFSAERPKGSFSTLEIQRTEQGDSAMYLCASSLEGGDTEAFFGQGTRLTVV.

The genes are TRBV28 and TRBJ1-2; 7 bases match TRBD1. CDR3 length: 16 amino acids. Trimming at V came to 4 bases and at J to 0 bases, leaving 8 bases not matched to a gene. Germline V lookup: CDR1 MDHEN, CDR2 SYDVKM. For the CDR3, the DNA is TGTGCCAGCAGTTCCACGGGGACAGATACTAACTATGGCTACACCTTC. Translating it yields CASSSTGTDTNYGYTF.

The chain carries TRBV2 and TRBJ2-1, with 7 bases fitting TRBD2. The CDR3 has 15 amino acids. V was pared by 0 bases and J by 5 bases, with 4 bases of the junction left unmatched. Germline lookup yields CDR1 SNHLY and CDR2 FYNNEI. The CDR3 sequence is CASSEALAPDNEQFF. CDR3 DNA sequence: TGTGCCAGCAGTGAAGCACTAGCGCCTGACAATGAGCAGTTCTTC. The variable domain in full, with the rest retrieved from reference TRBV2 and TRBJ2-1, is EPEVTQTPSHQVTQMGQEVILRCVPISNHLYFYWYRQILGQKVEFLVSFYNNEISEKSEIFDDQFSVERPDGSNFTLKIRSTKLEDSAMYFCASSEALAPDNEQFFGPGTRLTVL.

This clone was found a few times. J is TRBJ1-3 and V is TRBV6-6; 7 bases are a match to TRBD1. Looked up from germline, CDR1 is MNHNY and CDR2 is SVGAGI (reference sequence). CDR3 length: 14 residues. J was trimmed by 0 bases and V by 6 bases; bases with no gene match: 2. The chain's CDR3 is CASRTGSSGNTIYF. The CDR3 region has the DNA TGTGCCAGCAGGACAGGGAGCTCTGGAAACACCATATATTTT.

Written as DNA, the CDR3 is TGTGCCAGCAGCACTGGGACAGAGACCGGGGAGCTGTTTTTT. It translates to CASSTGTETGELFF. The chain has TRBV6-5 and TRBJ2-2; 7 bases match TRBD1. The trim removed 6 bases at V and 5 bases at J, leaving 6 bases unmatched. This CDR3 is 14 amino acids long. Per germline, CDR1 MNHEY and CDR2 SVGAGI.

V and J are TRBV10-3 and TRBJ1-1, with 7 positions matching TRBD1. The J segment lost 3 bases and the V segment lost 3 bases, leaving 7 bases of the junction unmatched. The germline V gene encodes CDR1 ENHRY and CDR2 SYGVKD. The CDR3 loop spans 15 amino acids. The CDR3: CAISDTGAGDTEAFF. The CDR3 bases are TGTGCCATCAGTGATACAGGGGCAGGTGACACTGAAGCTTTCTTT.